This T cell receptor (beta chain) was captured in a study of T cells in narcolepsy. Study-wide context: Patients with NT1 or NT2 and healthy control donors were enrolled.

Study-wide findings and caveats: Autoreactive clonotypes reportedly recurred in blood of same and different patients, not controls. HCRT-specific and TRIB2-specific autoreactive clonotypes appeared among same-patient CSF and blood CD4+ clonotypes.

This clone appeared a single time. Its antigen remains unknown. TCRdb's table, derived via immunoSEQ multiplex PCR, lists solely in-frame clones and lacks some. The sample lists under 40,000 clones, roughly 87% seen once, with about 0.66% in the top ten. This CDR3 region has 14 residues. Trimming took 4 bases from V and 3 from J, leaving 10 bases between them. The germline V gene encodes CDR1 SNHLY and CDR2 FYNNEI. The sequence was collected from a human donor in good health. The rearrangement links TRBV2 to TRBJ1-3, with D hard to call. The source material was memory (CD45RA-) CD4+ T cells from blood. This CDR3 reads CASSVTGSGNTIYF. Here the CDR3 DNA reads TGTGCCAGCAGTGTTACCGGGAGTGGAAACACCATATATTTT.